Listed here is a single T cell receptor beta chain. Antigen unknown. Produced via immunoSEQ multiplex PCR; TCRdb's table is partial and in-frame only. The sample has 2.3 million or so clones, 80% to 95% seen once. This entry is derived from a study of shared clonotypes between healthy human individuals. Notes on the study in general: What naive subsets generally showed was a larger estimated richness than memory subsets showed. Clonotypes shared by all four sorted-subset donors had higher generation probabilities than non-shared clonotypes. Tissue TCR repertoires likely differ from these blood-only repertoires. About 5.2% was the fraction of naive CD4 clonotypes found shared across a few donors.

Trimming took off 8 bases at V and 9 bases at J, with 17 bases between the two ends. The germline gives CDR1 SQVTM, CDR2 ANQGSEA. The CDR3 has 11 amino acids. This TCR was recovered from a man aged 18 to 35 in good health. Some clones in this sample may be carry-over from other donors' samples. The sequenced sample was naive CD4+ T cells from PBMCs. Noted subset: CD45RA+ positively selected. The chain combines TRBV29-1 with TRBJ2-7; TRBD1 might be the D (5 bases). CDR3 amino acids: CSPQQGNGQYF. The CDR3 nucleotides are TGCAGCCCCCAGCAGGGCAATGGGCAGTACTTC.